The T cell receptor (beta chain) under discussion was sequenced for a study of metastatic and nonmetastatic thyroid tumors. Whole-study context: Comparison of repertoires was carried out across blood and tumor or nodule tissue from malignant and benign thyroid patients.

Concerning this clone: Its antigen is not identified.

Whole-study results and caveats: Benign nodules were reported to have significantly lower TCR beta diversity than malignant thyroid tumors, in blood and tumor.

Trimming stripped 5 bases from V and 3 bases from J, with 28 bases between. This CDR3 has 20 residues. Thyroid surgery was performed in patients who had received no treatment beforehand. Original methodology: Built for papillary thyroid cancer, a distant-metastasis classifier drew on CDR3 differences across clinicopathological groups. TCRdb re-analyzed the PCR reads through MiXCR. These V and J calls rely on TCRdb rather than the paper's analysis. The profile shows around 17,000 clones, roughly 25% of them singletons. The sequenced sample was adjacent normal tissue. This clonotype was obtained from a female donor with papillary thyroid cancer or a benign thyroid nodule (not recorded which). Some clones in this sample may be carry-over from other donors' samples. The chain links TRBV12-3 or TRBV12-4 to TRBJ2-2; TRBD2 might be the D (5 bases). The CDR3 region is CASSLTVLVVVTPDTGELFF. The CDR3 coding sequence is TGTGCCAGCAGTCTTACGGTACTAGTTGTGGTAACCCCCGACACCGGGGAGCTGTTTTTT.